This T cell receptor (beta chain) was captured in a study of kidney transplant recipient with SARS-CoV-2 infection. CDR3 length equals 15 residues. Losses at the gene ends were 7 bases for V and 4 bases for J; bases not matched to a gene: 10. This clonotype was detected a few times. TCRdb re-analysed the reads in MiXCR, keeping a single row per CDR3 protein. This table has 200,000 to 300,000 distinct CDR3 sequences, about 28% appearing once. This receptor was taken from a male patient aged 30 to 39 who had COVID-19 and was a kidney transplant recipient. Part of the T cells may come from the graft donor. Sequencing used a blood sample, obtained at baseline and between days 110 and 120 from a kidney transplant recipient. The V and J genes are TRBV12-3 or TRBV12-4 and TRBJ1-2; 9 positions match TRBD1. CDR3 sequence: CASTGPQGAGYGYTF. The CDR3 DNA reads as TGTGCCAGCACAGGCCCACAGGGGGCCGGCTATGGCTACACCTTC.